This T cell receptor (beta chain) was identified during a study of T cells in Graves' hyperthyroidism and ophthalmopathy. Study observations and caveats: In validation, the model predicted ophthalmopathy. These predictions came a median about 6.8 months before onset. Blood samples included most of the expanded thyroid clonotypes exceeding 0.001.

After removal of 8 bases from V and 3 bases from J, the junction contained 11 bases not matched to a gene. The CDR3 loop spans 15 amino acids. CDR1 MNHEY and CDR2 SVGEGT come from the germline V gene. Patients aged 18 to 65 had newly diagnosed hyperthyroidism that had lasted under 2 months. In making diagnoses, clinical symptoms, serum thyroxine and TRAb, thyroid ultrasound and orbital computed tomography were all used. RNA transcripts yielded amplified TCR beta CDR3 regions. First-round RT-PCR with HTBI primers amplified the TCR CDR3 region. MiXCR was run by TCRdb on the multiplex PCR reads, yielding one entry per CDR3 protein. In the table there are a few hundred thousand distinct CDR3 sequences, around an eighth of which are singletons. This clonotype showed up many times. What it binds is unknown.

Sequencing was done on a sample of blood. The TCR sequence derives from a woman between 18 and 29 years old with Graves' hyperthyroidism. The rearrangement uses TRBV6-2 or TRBV6-3 and TRBJ2-7, with 9 bases fitting TRBD2. The CDR3 DNA reads as TGTGCCAGCGTTATTGTGGCTAGCGGGATCTACGAGCAGTACTTC. Translating gives CASVIVASGIYEQYF.